Listed here are 5 T cell receptor beta chains from one sample, sequenced in a study of cytomegalovirus exposure and HLA in healthy donors (dated 2017 in TCRdb). The method was the immunoSEQ multiplex PCR assay. The multiplex PCR relied on a mix of 60 forward primers for TCR Vbeta segments and 13 reverse primers for TCR Jbeta segments. TCRdb took over this immuneACCESS table, retaining in-frame rearrangements with V and J assigned. Such tables are incomplete; in checked studies, under half of the missing clones stem from an unresolved V gene, and the remainder is unexplained. Across this sample there are roughly 190,000 clones, with around 75% seen only once. Around 1.9% of the sample lies in the top ten. Sequenced input: PBMCs. Every receptor here comes from a woman aged 30 to 39 in good health and CMV-seronegative.

This chain uses TRBV5-1 with TRBJ2-3; the match to TRBD1 covers 7 bases. V lost 4 bases to trimming and J lost 2 bases; unmatched junction nucleotides: 10. From germline, CDR1 is SGHRS and CDR2 YFSETQ. This CDR3 region has 16 residues. The CDR3 DNA is TGCGCCAGCAGCCACCACAGGGGCCGGCTCACAGATACGCAGTATTTT. This encodes CASSHHRGRLTDTQYF. The full variable domain, rest sourced from reference TRBV5-1 and TRBJ2-3, is KAGVTQTPRYLIKTRGQQVTLSCSPISGHRSVSWYQQTPGQGLQFLFEYFSETQRNKGNFPGRFSGRQFSNSRSEMNVSTLELGDSALYLCASSHHRGRLTDTQYFGPGTRLTVL.

The chain employs TRBV4-2 and TRBJ2-7; 7 bases line up with TRBD2. CDR1 and CDR2 (germline): LGHNA, YNFKEQ. There are 15 residues in the CDR3. J was trimmed by 4 bases and V by 1 base; bases with no gene match: 7. The CDR3, as DNA: TGTGCCAGCAGCCAAGGGGGAAGCGGGGAGTACGAGCAGTACTTC. As protein: CASSQGGSGEYEQYF.

The CDR3 DNA is TGTGCCAGCAGCTGGACTAGCGGGAAGGATGAGCAGTTCTTC. Amino acids: CASSWTSGKDEQFF. The V call is TRBV7-9, the J call TRBJ2-1; the match to TRBD2 covers 12 bases. The germline gives CDR1 SEHNR, CDR2 FQNEAQ (reference sequence). CDR3 size: 14 residues. The V gene end was trimmed by 4 bases and the J gene end by 8 bases; junction bases not matched to a gene: 3.

The table lists this clone with a few counts. The chain is built from TRBV20-1 and TRBJ1-4; the D is unclear. The CDR3 covers 11 residues. V was cut by 2 bases and J by 8 bases, with 6 bases left in between. The V gene's germline CDR1 is DFQATT and CDR2 SNEGSKA (reference sequence). DNA for the CDR3: TGCAGTGCTAGACTGGGCGAAAAACTGTTTTTT. Protein: CSARLGEKLFF.

This clone was recorded a few times. This chain connects TRBV5-4 to TRBJ2-1; 9 nucleotides align to TRBD2. The CDR3 sequence is 15 residues long. The ends lost 4 bases at V and 9 bases at J; junction bases unmatched: 11. Per the germline V gene, CDR1 is SGHNT and CDR2 is YYREEE (reference sequence). In DNA, the CDR3 is TGTGCCAGCAGCCCGAGGACGGCGGGAGGGAGTGAGCAGTTCTTC. It codes for CASSPRTAGGSEQFF.